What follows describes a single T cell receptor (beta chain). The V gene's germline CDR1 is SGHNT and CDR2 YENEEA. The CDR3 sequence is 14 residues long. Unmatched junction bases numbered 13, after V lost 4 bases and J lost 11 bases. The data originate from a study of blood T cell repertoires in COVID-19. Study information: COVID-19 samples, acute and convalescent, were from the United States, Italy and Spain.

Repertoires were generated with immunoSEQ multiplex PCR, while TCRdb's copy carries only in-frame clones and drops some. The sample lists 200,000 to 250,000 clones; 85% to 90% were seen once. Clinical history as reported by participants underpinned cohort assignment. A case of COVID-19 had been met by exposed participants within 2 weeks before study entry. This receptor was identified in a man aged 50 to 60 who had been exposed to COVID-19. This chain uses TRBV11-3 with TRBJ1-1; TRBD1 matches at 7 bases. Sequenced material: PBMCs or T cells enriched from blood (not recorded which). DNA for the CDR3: TGTGCCAGCAGCTCAAAAACAGGGGCGGCAGGCGCTTTCTTT. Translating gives CASSSKTGAAGAFF.